Given below is one T cell receptor (beta chain) in context. Trimming at V came to 2 bases and at J to 4 bases, leaving 5 bases not matched to a gene. The germline V gene encodes CDR1 GTSNPN and CDR2 SVGIG (reference sequence). The CDR3 has 16 residues. A single record per CDR3 protein comes from TCRdb applying MiXCR to the RT-PCR reads. The table records about 680,000 distinct CDR3 sequences, around 14% of them present only once. This chain links TRBV30 with TRBJ2-2; the match to TRBD1 covers 12 bases. This receptor was obtained from a female donor in good health, serving as a healthy control. The sequencing input was memory CD4+ T cells from blood. The CDR3 sequence: CAWSTGTGGFTGELFF. Here the CDR3 DNA reads TGTGCCTGGAGTACTGGGACAGGGGGCTTCACCGGGGAGCTGTTTTTT.